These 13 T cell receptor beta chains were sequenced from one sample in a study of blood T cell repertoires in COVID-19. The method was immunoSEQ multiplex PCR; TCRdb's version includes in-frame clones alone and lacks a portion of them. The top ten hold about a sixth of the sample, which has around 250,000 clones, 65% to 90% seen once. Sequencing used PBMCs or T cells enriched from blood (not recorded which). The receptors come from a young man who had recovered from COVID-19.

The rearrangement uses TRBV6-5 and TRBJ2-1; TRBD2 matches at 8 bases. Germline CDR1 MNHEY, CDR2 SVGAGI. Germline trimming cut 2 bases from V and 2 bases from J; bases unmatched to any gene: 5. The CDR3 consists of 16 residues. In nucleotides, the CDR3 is TGTGCCAGCAGTTACCTTGCGGGGGGTACCTACAATGAGCAGTTCTTC. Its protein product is CASSYLAGGTYNEQFF.

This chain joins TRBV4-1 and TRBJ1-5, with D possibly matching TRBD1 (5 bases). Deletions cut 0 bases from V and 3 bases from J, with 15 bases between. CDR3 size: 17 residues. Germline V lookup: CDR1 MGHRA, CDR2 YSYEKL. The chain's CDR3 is CASSQDAGGWDNQPQHF. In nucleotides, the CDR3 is TGCGCCAGCAGCCAAGATGCGGGGGGGTGGGACAATCAGCCCCAGCATTTT.

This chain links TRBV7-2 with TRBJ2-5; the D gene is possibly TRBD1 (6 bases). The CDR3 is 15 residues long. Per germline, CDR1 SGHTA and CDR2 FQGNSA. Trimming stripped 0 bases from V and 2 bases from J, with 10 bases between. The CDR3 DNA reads TGTGCCAGCAGCTTAGCGCTCAGGGGTCAAGAGACCCAGTACTTC. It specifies CASSLALRGQETQYF.

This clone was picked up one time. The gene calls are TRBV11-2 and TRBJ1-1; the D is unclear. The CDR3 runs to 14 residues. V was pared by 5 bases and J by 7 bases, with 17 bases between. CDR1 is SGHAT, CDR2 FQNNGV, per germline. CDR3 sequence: CASSKPGAVGEAFF. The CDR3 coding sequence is TGTGCCAGCAGCAAACCCGGTGCGGTCGGTGAAGCTTTCTTT.

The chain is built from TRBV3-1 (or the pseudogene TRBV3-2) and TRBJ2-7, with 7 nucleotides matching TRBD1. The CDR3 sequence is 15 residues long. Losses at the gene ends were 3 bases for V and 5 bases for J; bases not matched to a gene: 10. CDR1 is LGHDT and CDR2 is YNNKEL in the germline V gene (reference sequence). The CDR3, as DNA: TGTGCCAGCAGCCAGACAGGGAACCTAAGGGACGAGCAGTACTTC. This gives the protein CASSQTGNLRDEQYF.

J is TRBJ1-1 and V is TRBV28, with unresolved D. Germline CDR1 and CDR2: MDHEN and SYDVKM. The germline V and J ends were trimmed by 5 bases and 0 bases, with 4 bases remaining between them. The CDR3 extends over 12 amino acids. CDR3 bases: TGTGCCAGCAGTAACTTGAACACTGAAGCTTTCTTT. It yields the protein CASSNLNTEAFF.

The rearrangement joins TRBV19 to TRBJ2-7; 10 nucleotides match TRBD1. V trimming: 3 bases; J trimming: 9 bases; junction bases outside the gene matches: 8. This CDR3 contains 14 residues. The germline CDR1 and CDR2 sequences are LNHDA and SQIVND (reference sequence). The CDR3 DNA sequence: TGTGCCAGTAGTATTGTGGGACAGGGGAGCGGGCAGTACTTC. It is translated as CASSIVGQGSGQYF.

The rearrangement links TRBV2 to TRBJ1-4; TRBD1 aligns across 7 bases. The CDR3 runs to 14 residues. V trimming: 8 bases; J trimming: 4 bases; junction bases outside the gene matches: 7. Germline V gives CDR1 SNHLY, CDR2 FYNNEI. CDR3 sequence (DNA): TGTGCCAGCCTATCGGGACAGATTAATGAAAAACTGTTTTTT. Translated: CASLSGQINEKLFF. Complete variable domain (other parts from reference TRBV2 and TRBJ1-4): EPEVTQTPSHQVTQMGQEVILRCVPISNHLYFYWYRQILGQKVEFLVSFYNNEISEKSEIFDDQFSVERPDGSNFTLKIRSTKLEDSAMYFCASLSGQINEKLFFGSGTQLSVL.

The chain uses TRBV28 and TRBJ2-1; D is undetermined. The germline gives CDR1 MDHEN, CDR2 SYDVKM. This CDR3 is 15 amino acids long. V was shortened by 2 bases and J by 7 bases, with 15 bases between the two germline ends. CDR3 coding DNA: TGTGCCAGCAGTTTAGAAGGAGATTCTACAAATGAGCAGTTCTTC. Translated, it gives CASSLEGDSTNEQFF.

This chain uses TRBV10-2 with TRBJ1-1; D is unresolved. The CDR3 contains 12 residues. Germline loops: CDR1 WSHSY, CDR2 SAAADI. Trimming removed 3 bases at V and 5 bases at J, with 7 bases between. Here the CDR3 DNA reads TGCGCCAGCAGTGAAGGGAGAACTGAAGCTTTCTTT. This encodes CASSEGRTEAFF.

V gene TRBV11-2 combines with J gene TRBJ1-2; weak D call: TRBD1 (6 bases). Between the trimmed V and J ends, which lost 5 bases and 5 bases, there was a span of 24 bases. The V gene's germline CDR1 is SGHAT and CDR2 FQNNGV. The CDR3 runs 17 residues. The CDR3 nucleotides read TGTGCCAGCAGCATTCCGGGACAACAAAAGAGGGATTATGGCTACACCTTC. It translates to CASSIPGQQKRDYGYTF.

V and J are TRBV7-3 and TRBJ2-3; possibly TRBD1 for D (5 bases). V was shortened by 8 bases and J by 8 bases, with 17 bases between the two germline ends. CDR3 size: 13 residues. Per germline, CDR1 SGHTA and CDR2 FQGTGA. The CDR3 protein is CASGQGSQATQYF. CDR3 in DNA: TGTGCCAGCGGGCAGGGAAGTCAGGCTACGCAGTATTTT. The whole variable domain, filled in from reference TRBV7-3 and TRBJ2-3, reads GAGVSQTPSNKVTEKGKYVELRCDPISGHTALYWYRQSLGQGPEFLIYFQGTGAADDSGLPNDRFFAVRPEGSVSTLKIQRTERGDSAVYLCASGQGSQATQYFGPGTRLTVL.

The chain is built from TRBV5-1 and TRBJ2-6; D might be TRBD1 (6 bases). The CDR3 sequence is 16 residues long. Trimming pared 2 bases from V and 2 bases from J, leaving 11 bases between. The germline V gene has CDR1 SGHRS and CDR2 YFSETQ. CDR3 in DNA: TGCGCCAGCAGCTTACAGGGTATGGCTGGGGCCAACGTCCTGACTTTC. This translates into CASSLQGMAGANVLTF.